This T cell receptor (beta chain) was obtained from a study of response to subunit inactivated influenza vaccine. This clonotype has more than one count but fewer than ten. Its matching antigen is unknown. Each CDR3 protein gets one entry after TCRdb re-called the RT-PCR reads with MiXCR. The table lists 450,000 to 600,000 distinct CDR3 sequences, 16% of them singletons. Study results and caveats: The authors suggested that every seasonal influenza vaccination recruits few new T cells.

This CDR3 has 13 residues. This material consisted of CD4+ T cells sorted from PBMCs, taken 23 months after vaccination. This chain joins TRBV21-1 and TRBJ2-7. TRBV21-1 is tagged as a pseudogene. The sequence was collected from a man between 50 and 69 years old who received an inactivated influenza vaccine. In DNA, the CDR3 is TGTGCCAGCAGCAAAGTGGAAGTCTACGAGCAGTACTTC. The encoded protein is CASSKVEVYEQYF.